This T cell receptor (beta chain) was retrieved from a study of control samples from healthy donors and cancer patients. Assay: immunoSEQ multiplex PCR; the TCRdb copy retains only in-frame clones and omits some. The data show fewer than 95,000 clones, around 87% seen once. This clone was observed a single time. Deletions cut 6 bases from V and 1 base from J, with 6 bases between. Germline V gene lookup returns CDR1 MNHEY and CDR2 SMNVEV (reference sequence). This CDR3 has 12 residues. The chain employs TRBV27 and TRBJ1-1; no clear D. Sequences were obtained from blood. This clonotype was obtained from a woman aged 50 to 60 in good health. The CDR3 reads CASRQRNTEAFF. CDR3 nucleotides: TGTGCCAGCAGGCAGAGGAACACTGAAGCTTTCTTT.